The rows below give T cell receptor beta chains drawn from one sample of a study of cytotoxic CD8 clonotypes in ibrutinib-treated CLL. The method was immunoSEQ multiplex PCR; TCRdb's version includes in-frame clones alone and lacks a portion of them. Of over 45,000 clones listed, roughly 54% are singletons. The sequenced sample was PBMCs, obtained at disease progression, from a patient treated with ibrutinib. The source is a human donor with chronic lymphocytic leukemia. Both conserved end residues are part of each CDR3. A D gene is named only where the DNA matches it firmly. Clone size is not always given. Where it is, it says once, few, many or a class for expanded clones.

clone size | D gene | J gene | V gene | CDR3 protein | CDR3 DNA
- | TRBD1 | TRBJ2-7 | TRBV30 | CATEGQGAYEQYF | TGTGCCACCGAGGGGCAGGGGGCTTACGAGCAGTACTTC
- | - | TRBJ2-5 | TRBV4-2 | CASSQDLGDWIEGETQYF | TGTGCCAGCAGCCAAGATCTAGGGGACTGGATCGAAGGGGAGACCCAGTACTTC
- | - | TRBJ2-7 | TRBV27 | CAVIGSPYEQYF | TGTGCCGTCATAGGGAGCCCCTACGAGCAGTACTTC
- | TRBD2 | TRBJ2-1 | TRBV7-2 | CASSWGTSGGARNEQFF | TGTGCCAGCAGCTGGGGTACTAGCGGGGGGGCTCGCAATGAGCAGTTCTTC
- | TRBD1 | TRBJ2-7 | TRBV7-2 | CASSLWQGAHEQYF | TGTGCCAGCAGCTTATGGCAGGGGGCCCACGAGCAGTACTTC
once | TRBD1 | TRBJ1-1 | TRBV9 | CASSVETTGRSTEAFF | TGTGCCAGCAGCGTAGAAACGACAGGGAGGAGCACTGAAGCTTTCTTT
- | TRBD1 | TRBJ2-5 | TRBV5-1 | CASSLGWDRVETQYF | TGCGCCAGCAGCTTGGGGTGGGACAGGGTTGAGACCCAGTACTTC
once | - | TRBJ1-1 | TRBV10-3 | CAISMLGDEAFF | TGTGCCATCAGTATGCTTGGGGATGAAGCTTTCTTT
- | - | TRBJ1-6 | TRBV4-1 | CASSQADSPLHF | TGCGCCAGCAGCCAAGCCGATTCACCCCTCCACTTT
- | - | TRBJ1-4 | TRBV5-1 | CASSTEPGLSREKLFF | TGCGCCAGCAGCACTGAACCGGGACTCTCGAGAGAAAAACTGTTTTTT
- | - | TRBJ2-1 | TRBV9 | CASSVWDTHNEQFF | TGTGCCAGCAGCGTATGGGACACCCACAATGAGCAGTTCTTC
- | TRBD1 | TRBJ1-1 | TRBV4-1 | CASSLGQGIPAEAFF | TGCGCCAGCAGCCTAGGACAGGGGATTCCTGCTGAAGCTTTCTTT
- | - | TRBJ1-2 | TRBV5-1 | CASSSQGMGGADYGYTF | TGCGCCAGCAGCTCCCAGGGGATGGGGGGCGCTGACTATGGCTACACCTTC
- | - | TRBJ2-7 | TRBV5-1 | CASSLVDHYEQYF | TGCGCCAGCAGCTTGGTGGATCACTACGAGCAGTACTTC
- | - | TRBJ1-3 | TRBV28 | CASSLPDRYGNTIYF | TGTGCCAGCAGTTTACCGGACAGATACGGAAACACCATATATTTT
- | TRBD1 | TRBJ2-1 | TRBV5-1 | CASSLQGAMQFF | TGCGCCAGCAGCTTGCAGGGGGCGATGCAGTTCTTC
few | TRBD2 | TRBJ2-3 | TRBV5-6 | CASSSGWGTSGTDTQYF | TGTGCCAGCAGCTCGGGATGGGGGACTAGCGGGACAGATACGCAGTATTTT
few | - | TRBJ1-3 | TRBV27 | CASSKTGGPGNTIYF | TGTGCCAGCAGTAAGACTGGGGGTCCTGGAAACACCATATATTTT
- | - | TRBJ1-5 | TRBV6-1 | CASTSEINQPQHF | TGTGCCAGCACGTCAGAGATCAATCAGCCCCAGCATTTT
- | TRBD1 | TRBJ2-5 | TRBV5-6 | CASSQDRAWETQYF | TGTGCCAGCAGCCAGGACAGGGCCTGGGAGACCCAGTACTTC
- | - | TRBJ1-2 | TRBV27 | CASSLLQGGGYTF | TGTGCCAGCAGTTTATTACAGGGTGGCGGCTACACCTTC
once | - | TRBJ2-3 | TRBV5-1 | CASSLSWDTQYF | TGCGCCAGCAGCTTGTCGTGGGATACGCAGTATTTT
- | TRBD1 | TRBJ2-3 | TRBV4-1 | CASSQEPLTGGAGDTQYF | TGCGCCAGCAGCCAAGAGCCCCTCACAGGGGGCGCGGGAGATACGCAGTATTTT
- | TRBD2 | TRBJ2-7 | TRBV10-3 | CAIEAGAYEQYF | TGTGCCATCGAAGCGGGGGCCTACGAGCAGTACTTC
- | TRBD1 | TRBJ1-2 | TRBV14 | CASSQDWTGDANYGYTF | TGTGCCAGCAGCCAAGATTGGACAGGGGATGCTAACTATGGCTACACCTTC
- | - | TRBJ2-3 | TRBV4-3 | CASSQARLAPDTQYF | TGCGCCAGCAGCCAAGCAAGATTAGCCCCGGATACGCAGTATTTT
- | - | TRBJ1-1 | TRBV9 | CASSVPGQSSSPGAEAFF | TGTGCCAGCAGCGTACCCGGACAGAGCTCCTCACCAGGCGCTGAAGCTTTCTTT
few | - | TRBJ2-7 | TRBV28 | CASSFFTGGAYEQYF | TGTGCCAGCAGTTTCTTCACAGGGGGGGCCTACGAGCAGTACTTC
- | TRBD1 | TRBJ1-4 | TRBV6-1 | CAIALRDSHEKLFF | TGTGCCATCGCCCTCCGGGACAGCCATGAAAAACTGTTTTTT
- | - | TRBJ1-2 | TRBV27 | CASTKWAAQAFGYTF | TGTGCCAGCACCAAGTGGGCAGCGCAGGCATTTGGCTACACCTTC
- | - | TRBJ1-2 | TRBV6-6 | CASSYVGFGYTF | TGTGCCAGCAGTTACGTCGGGTTTGGCTACACCTTC
- | - | TRBJ2-6 | TRBV30 | CAWDTGANVLTF | TGTGCCTGGGACACTGGGGCCAACGTCCTGACTTTC
- | - | TRBJ1-1 | TRBV28 | CASSSPTTGNTEAFF | TGTGCCAGCAGTTCACCTACTACAGGGAACACTGAAGCTTTCTTT
few | - | TRBJ2-3 | TRBV27 | CASITTDTQYF | TGTGCCAGCATCACCACAGATACGCAGTATTTT
- | TRBD1 | TRBJ1-1 | TRBV29-1 | CSVAGQGLTEAFF | TGCAGCGTCGCGGGACAGGGTCTCACTGAAGCTTTCTTT
- | - | TRBJ1-4 | TRBV2 | CASRVPSPEKLFF | TGTGCCAGCCGGGTCCCATCGCCTGAAAAACTGTTTTTT
few | - | TRBJ1-2 | TRBV19 | CASSTAQNYGYTF | TGTGCCAGTTCGACAGCCCAGAACTATGGCTACACCTTC
- | TRBD1 | TRBJ1-1 | TRBV2 | CASSEIQGLNTEAFF | TGTGCCAGCAGCGAAATACAGGGGCTGAACACTGAAGCTTTCTTT
- | TRBD2 | TRBJ2-7 | TRBV18 | CASSRGASGGPSYEQYF | TGTGCCAGCTCCCGGGGGGCTAGCGGGGGCCCTTCCTACGAGCAGTACTTC
- | - | TRBJ2-7 | TRBV28 | CASTQPGSEQYF | TGTGCCAGCACCCAACCAGGGTCCGAGCAGTACTTC
- | TRBD1 | TRBJ2-3 | TRBV6-5 | CASRAGTGRTDTQYF | TGTGCCAGCAGAGCCGGGACAGGGAGGACAGATACGCAGTATTTT
- | TRBD2 | TRBJ2-2 | TRBV5-1 | CASSSGTSATGELFF | TGCGCCAGCAGCTCCGGGACTAGTGCCACCGGGGAGCTGTTTTTT
- | TRBD1 | TRBJ1-1 | TRBV29-1 | CSVEFGTVNTEAFF | TGCAGCGTTGAGTTTGGGACAGTGAACACTGAAGCTTTCTTT
- | - | TRBJ1-5 | TRBV10-3 | CAIGVSYGQPQHF | TGTGCCATCGGGGTGTCTTACGGACAGCCCCAGCATTTT
- | TRBD2 | TRBJ2-3 | TRBV6-4 | CASSLGTSGSDTQYF | TGTGCCAGCAGCCTCGGGACTAGCGGGTCGGATACGCAGTATTTT
- | - | TRBJ2-3 | TRBV5-1 | CASNVVLAEYTDTQYF | TGCGCCAGCAACGTAGTTCTGGCGGAGTACACAGATACGCAGTATTTT
- | TRBD1 | TRBJ1-2 | TRBV28 | CASSLMDRGLHGYTF | TGTGCCAGCAGTTTAATGGACAGGGGGCTTCATGGCTACACCTTC
- | - | TRBJ2-7 | TRBV6-5 | CASSYGTSYEQYF | TGTGCCAGCAGTTACGGGACCTCCTACGAGCAGTACTTC